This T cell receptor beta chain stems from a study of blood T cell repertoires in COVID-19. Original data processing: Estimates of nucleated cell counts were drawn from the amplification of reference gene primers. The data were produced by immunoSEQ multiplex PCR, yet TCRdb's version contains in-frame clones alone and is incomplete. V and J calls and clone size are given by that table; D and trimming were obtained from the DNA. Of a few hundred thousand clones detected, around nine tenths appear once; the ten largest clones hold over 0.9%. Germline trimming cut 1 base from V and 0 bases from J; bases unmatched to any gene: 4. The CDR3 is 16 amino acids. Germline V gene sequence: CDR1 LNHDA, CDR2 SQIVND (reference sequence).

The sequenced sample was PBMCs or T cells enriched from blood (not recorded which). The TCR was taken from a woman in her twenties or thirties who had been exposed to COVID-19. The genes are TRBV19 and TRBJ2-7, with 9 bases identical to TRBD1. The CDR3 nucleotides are TGTGCCAGTAGTATAGTAGGGGGACAGGGCTCCTACGAGCAGTACTTC. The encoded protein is CASSIVGGQGSYEQYF.